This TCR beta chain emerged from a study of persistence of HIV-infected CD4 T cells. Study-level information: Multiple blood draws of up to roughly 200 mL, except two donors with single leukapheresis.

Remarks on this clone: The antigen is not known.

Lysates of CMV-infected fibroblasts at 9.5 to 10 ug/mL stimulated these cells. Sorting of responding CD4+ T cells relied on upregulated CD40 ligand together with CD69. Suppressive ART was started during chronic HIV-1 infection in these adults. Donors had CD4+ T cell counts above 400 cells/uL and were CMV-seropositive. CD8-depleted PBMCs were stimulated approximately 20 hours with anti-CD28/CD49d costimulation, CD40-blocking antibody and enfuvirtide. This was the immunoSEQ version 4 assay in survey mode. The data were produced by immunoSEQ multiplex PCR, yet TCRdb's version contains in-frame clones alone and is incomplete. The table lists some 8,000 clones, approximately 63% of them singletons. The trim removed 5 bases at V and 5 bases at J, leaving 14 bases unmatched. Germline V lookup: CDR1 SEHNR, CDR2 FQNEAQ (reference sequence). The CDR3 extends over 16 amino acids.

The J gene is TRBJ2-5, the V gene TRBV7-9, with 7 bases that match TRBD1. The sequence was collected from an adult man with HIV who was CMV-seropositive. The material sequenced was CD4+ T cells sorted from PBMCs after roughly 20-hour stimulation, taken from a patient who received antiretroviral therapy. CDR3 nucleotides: TGTGCCAGCAGCCCTGCTCAAGGGGGCTCCGGGGAGACCCAGTACTTC. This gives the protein CASSPAQGGSGETQYF.